This T cell receptor beta chain was observed in a study of cytotoxic CD8 clonotypes in ibrutinib-treated CLL. About the study: Researchers reported about a dozen relapsed/refractory and fewer than 16 treatment-naive patients, 17 to 18 of them IGHV unmutated. Patients attained approximately 24 partial and 2 complete responses; at median around 5.5 years, around 14 remained remitted while approximately twelve progressed.

Germline trimming cut 6 bases from V and 2 bases from J; bases unmatched to any gene: 10. The CDR3 contains 16 residues. CDR1 and CDR2 (germline): SGHVS, FNYEAQ. A remark on this clone: Its antigen is currently unknown.

Assay: immunoSEQ multiplex PCR; the TCRdb copy retains only in-frame clones and omits some. The data contain roughly 130,000 clones, roughly 83% of them singletons. General study points: Progressing and sustained-remission patients had different sampling times. Treatment left the uncommon public clonotypes either contracted or stable in frequency.

Sequences were derived from PBMCs, sampled after 12 months of ibrutinib treatment. The origin of this receptor is a human donor with chronic lymphocytic leukemia. This sequence joins TRBV7-6 and TRBJ2-1; TRBD1 matches 7 bases. CDR3 sequence reads: CASRLTGTEAYNEQFF. Written as DNA, the CDR3 is TGTGCCAGCAGGTTAACCGGGACAGAGGCCTACAATGAGCAGTTCTTC. Full variable domain (missing parts from reference TRBV7-6 and TRBJ2-1): GAGVSQSPRYKVTKRGQDVALRCDPISGHVSLYWYRQALGQGPEFLTYFNYEAQQDKSGLPNDRFSAERPEGSISTLTIQRTEQRDSAMYRCASRLTGTEAYNEQFFGPGTRLTVL.